This T cell receptor beta chain stems from a study of cytomegalovirus exposure and HLA in healthy donors. The ends lost 4 bases at V and 5 bases at J; junction bases unmatched: 9. Germline CDR1 reads PRHDT; CDR2 reads FYEKMQ (reference sequence). The CDR3 covers 15 residues. PCR was performed using 60 Vbeta and 13 Jbeta primers. The protocol was immunoSEQ multiplex PCR, while the TCRdb copy is restricted to in-frame clones and leaves out a portion. The table has some 190,000 clones, 76% seen once. The sequenced material came from PBMCs. The V gene is TRBV13, the J gene TRBJ2-5, with 8 bases that match TRBD1. The TCR was taken from a woman in her twenties or thirties in good health and CMV-seropositive. The CDR3 DNA sequence: TGTGCCAGCAGCTCCCGGACAGGGATTAGGGAGACCCAGTACTTC. This encodes CASSSRTGIRETQYF.